The rows below give T cell receptor beta chains drawn from one sample of a study of tumor-infiltrating lymphocytes in primary liver carcinoma. TCRdb reprocessed the multiplex PCR reads via MiXCR and lists one record per CDR3 protein. The sample records some 180,000 distinct CDR3 sequences, about 60% being singletons. Sequenced input: peripheral blood. The origin of the receptors is a man aged 35 to 55 with primary liver carcinoma and hepatitis B virus infection. Each CDR3 is given with its conserved first and last residue. The D gene is left open where the match is weak. Expanded clones are given a class, and other clones once, few, many or no size at all.

abundance: few
d_gene: TRBD2
v_gene: TRBV6-1
j_gene: TRBJ2-7
CDR3aa: CASTRRAGAYEQYF
CDR3nt: TGTGCCAGCACCCGGCGGGCGGGAGCCTACGAGCAGTACTTC

abundance: NA
d_gene: NA
v_gene: TRBV11-2
j_gene: TRBJ2-7
CDR3aa: CACSLDPRDGLSYEQYF
CDR3nt: TGCGCCTGTAGCTTAGATCCTCGGGATGGCCTATCCTACGAGCAGTACTTC

abundance: once
d_gene: NA
v_gene: TRBV5-4
j_gene: TRBJ2-7
CDR3aa: CASSGYAQEEQYF
CDR3nt: TGTGCCAGCAGTGGGTATGCGCAAGAGGAGCAGTACTTC

abundance: NA
d_gene: NA
v_gene: TRBV9
j_gene: TRBJ2-1
CDR3aa: CASSESSYNEQFF
CDR3nt: TGTGCCAGCAGCGAATCGAGTTACAATGAGCAGTTCTTC

abundance: few
d_gene: TRBD1
v_gene: TRBV6-5
j_gene: TRBJ2-7
CDR3aa: CASSQTRTGGTYEQYF
CDR3nt: TGTGCCAGCAGCCAGACCCGGACAGGGGGCACTTACGAGCAGTACTTC

abundance: few
d_gene: TRBD2
v_gene: TRBV6-6
j_gene: TRBJ2-4
CDR3aa: CASSIGLAERDIQYF
CDR3nt: TGTGCCAGCAGTATCGGACTAGCGGAACGGGACATTCAGTACTTC

abundance: few
d_gene: TRBD1
v_gene: TRBV6-5
j_gene: TRBJ2-7
CDR3aa: CASSNPGQGVSYEQYF
CDR3nt: TGTGCCAGCAGTAACCCGGGACAGGGGGTGTCTTACGAGCAGTACTTC

abundance: NA
d_gene: NA
v_gene: TRBV21-1
j_gene: TRBJ1-5
CDR3aa: CASILTGGCNQPQHF
CDR3nt: TGTGCCAGCATCTTGACAGGGGGTTGCAATCAGCCCCAGCATTTT

abundance: NA
d_gene: TRBD1
v_gene: TRBV14
j_gene: TRBJ2-1
CDR3aa: CASNLAGGSYNEQFF
CDR3nt: TGTGCCAGCAACCTCGCAGGGGGATCTTACAATGAGCAGTTCTTC

abundance: NA
d_gene: NA
v_gene: TRBV6-5
j_gene: TRBJ2-7
CDR3aa: CANSYGEPYEQYF
CDR3nt: TGTGCCAACAGTTACGGGGAACCCTACGAGCAGTACTTC

abundance: many
d_gene: TRBD2
v_gene: TRBV11-2
j_gene: TRBJ2-1
CDR3aa: CASSFSGSNEQFF
CDR3nt: TGTGCCAGCAGCTTTAGCGGGAGTAATGAGCAGTTCTTC

abundance: few
d_gene: TRBD2
v_gene: TRBV5-1
j_gene: TRBJ2-3
CDR3aa: CASSSLTSGRNGDTQYF
CDR3nt: TGCGCCAGCAGCTCGTTAACTAGCGGGAGGAACGGAGATACGCAGTATTTT

abundance: NA
d_gene: TRBD1
v_gene: TRBV11-2
j_gene: TRBJ2-3
CDR3aa: CASSSRDRGTDTRYF
CDR3nt: TGTGCCAGCAGCTCTCGGGACAGGGGAACAGATACGCGGTATTTT

abundance: NA
d_gene: NA
v_gene: TRBV11-2
j_gene: TRBJ2-1
CDR3aa: CASSYCLDQFF
CDR3nt: TGTGCCAGCAGTTACTGTCTTGACCAGTTCTTC

abundance: few
d_gene: TRBD1
v_gene: TRBV7-8
j_gene: TRBJ1-2
CDR3aa: CASRPGTAGPYGYTF
CDR3nt: TGTGCCAGCAGGCCCGGGACAGCCGGGCCCTATGGCTACACCTTC

abundance: NA
d_gene: TRBD2
v_gene: TRBV20-1
j_gene: TRBJ2-3
CDR3aa: CSAPLSGMVSDTQYF
CDR3nt: TGCAGTGCTCCCCTGAGCGGGATGGTGTCAGATACGCAGTATTTT

abundance: NA
d_gene: NA
v_gene: TRBV11-2
j_gene: TRBJ2-4
CDR3aa: CASSRWLNIQYF
CDR3nt: TGTGCCAGCTCCCGATGGCTGAACATACAGTACTTC

abundance: NA
d_gene: NA
v_gene: TRBV5-4
j_gene: TRBJ2-2
CDR3aa: CASSLGTTVGELFF
CDR3nt: TGTGCCAGCAGCTTGGGTACAACGGTCGGGGAGCTGTTTTTT

abundance: many
d_gene: NA
v_gene: TRBV11-2
j_gene: TRBJ2-1
CDR3aa: CASSFEGRGERRDNEQFF
CDR3nt: TGTGCCAGCAGCTTCGAAGGCAGGGGGGAGCGCAGGGACAATGAGCAGTTCTTC

abundance: NA
d_gene: TRBD2
v_gene: TRBV14
j_gene: TRBJ2-3
CDR3aa: CASSPLRGLAGGKSTDTQYF
CDR3nt: TGTGCCAGCAGCCCTCTTCGTGGACTAGCGGGAGGGAAGAGCACAGATACGCAGTATTTT

abundance: few
d_gene: TRBD1
v_gene: TRBV29-1
j_gene: TRBJ1-2
CDR3aa: CSVADRGDGYTF
CDR3nt: TGCAGCGTTGCGGACAGGGGAGATGGCTACACCTTC

abundance: NA
d_gene: NA
v_gene: TRBV29-1
j_gene: TRBJ1-2
CDR3aa: CSIRGLRGRYTF
CDR3nt: TGCAGCATCCGGGGACTCCGGGGCCGCTACACCTTC

abundance: NA
d_gene: NA
v_gene: TRBV5-8
j_gene: TRBJ1-4
CDR3aa: CASSLSMTSRGSEKLFF
CDR3nt: TGTGCCAGCAGCTTGTCTATGACATCACGGGGGAGTGAAAAACTGTTTTTT

abundance: NA
d_gene: NA
v_gene: TRBV28
j_gene: TRBJ2-1
CDR3aa: CASSRKGVYNEQFF
CDR3nt: TGTGCCAGCAGCCGGAAGGGGGTCTACAATGAGCAGTTCTTC

abundance: many
d_gene: NA
v_gene: TRBV5-1
j_gene: TRBJ2-4
CDR3aa: CASSSGTPGDIQYF
CDR3nt: TGCGCCAGCAGCTCTGGTACGCCGGGGGACATTCAGTACTTC

abundance: NA
d_gene: NA
v_gene: TRBV4-2
j_gene: TRBJ1-5
CDR3aa: CASSRSQQDNNQPQHF
CDR3nt: TGTGCCAGCAGCCGTAGTCAGCAAGATAACAATCAGCCCCAGCATTTT

abundance: NA
d_gene: NA
v_gene: TRBV10-3
j_gene: TRBJ1-2
CDR3aa: CAISESDRVLYGYTF
CDR3nt: TGTGCCATCAGTGAGTCAGACCGGGTCCTCTATGGTTACACCTTC

abundance: NA
d_gene: NA
v_gene: TRBV4-1
j_gene: TRBJ2-4
CDR3aa: CASSQGVEQGIGSTKNIQYF
CDR3nt: TGCGCCAGCAGCCAAGGTGTGGAGCAGGGGATTGGCTCAACCAAAAACATTCAGTACTTC

abundance: NA
d_gene: NA
v_gene: TRBV29-1
j_gene: TRBJ2-2
CDR3aa: CCAQTGTQSYTGELFF
CDR3nt: TGCTGCGCCCAGACCGGGACACAATCTTACACCGGGGAGCTGTTTTTT

abundance: NA
d_gene: TRBD1
v_gene: TRBV29-1
j_gene: TRBJ1-2
CDR3aa: CSVVPSDRGAYGYTF
CDR3nt: TGCAGCGTTGTACCTTCCGACAGGGGAGCCTATGGCTACACCTTC

abundance: NA
d_gene: NA
v_gene: TRBV7-8
j_gene: TRBJ2-7
CDR3aa: CASSLTRGVAPRRPYEQYF
CDR3nt: TGTGCCAGCAGTTTAACCCGCGGGGTGGCCCCGCGGAGGCCCTACGAGCAGTACTTC

abundance: NA
d_gene: NA
v_gene: TRBV11-2
j_gene: TRBJ2-7
CDR3aa: CASSSAEGLYEQYF
CDR3nt: TGTGCTAGCAGCTCAGCTGAAGGCCTATACGAGCAGTACTTC

abundance: few
d_gene: NA
v_gene: TRBV10-2
j_gene: TRBJ2-2
CDR3aa: CASVEGPGELFF
CDR3nt: TGCGCCAGCGTCGAGGGACCCGGGGAGCTGTTTTTT

abundance: NA
d_gene: TRBD2
v_gene: TRBV6-6
j_gene: TRBJ2-1
CDR3aa: CASSYGRLAGGPGEQFF
CDR3nt: TGTGCCAGCAGTTACGGGAGACTAGCGGGAGGGCCAGGTGAGCAGTTCTTC

abundance: few
d_gene: TRBD1
v_gene: TRBV6-5
j_gene: TRBJ1-2
CDR3aa: CASSKGQGIGGYTF
CDR3nt: TGTGCCAGCAGTAAAGGACAGGGGATCGGAGGCTACACCTTC

abundance: many
d_gene: NA
v_gene: TRBV11-3
j_gene: TRBJ1-1
CDR3aa: CASSPDRGREAFF
CDR3nt: TGTGCCAGCAGCCCTGACCGGGGGCGGGAAGCTTTCTTT

abundance: few
d_gene: NA
v_gene: TRBV12-3/TRBV12-4
j_gene: TRBJ1-4
CDR3aa: CASSLIGEKLFF
CDR3nt: TGTGCCAGCAGTTTGATCGGGGAAAAACTGTTTTTT

abundance: once
d_gene: NA
v_gene: TRBV11-2
j_gene: TRBJ2-1
CDR3aa: CASSIRDRALGEQFF
CDR3nt: TGTGCCAGCAGCATCCGGGATAGGGCGTTGGGCGAGCAGTTCTTC

abundance: NA
d_gene: NA
v_gene: TRBV29-1
j_gene: TRBJ2-7
CDR3aa: CGVESRKASESYEQYF
CDR3nt: TGCGGCGTTGAATCCCGCAAGGCTAGCGAGTCCTACGAGCAGTACTTC

abundance: NA
d_gene: NA
v_gene: TRBV7-8
j_gene: TRBJ2-7
CDR3aa: CASRDGWDEQYF
CDR3nt: TGTGCCAGCAGGGACGGGTGGGACGAGCAGTACTTC

abundance: NA
d_gene: NA
v_gene: TRBV28
j_gene: TRBJ2-7
CDR3aa: CASSSVTWRFYEQYF
CDR3nt: TGTGCCAGCAGTTCAGTGACATGGAGGTTCTACGAGCAGTACTTC

abundance: few
d_gene: NA
v_gene: TRBV18
j_gene: TRBJ2-2
CDR3aa: CASSRSRRELFF
CDR3nt: TGTGCCAGCTCACGGAGTCGTCGGGAGCTGTTTTTT

abundance: NA
d_gene: NA
v_gene: TRBV30
j_gene: TRBJ2-7
CDR3aa: CAWRGYQGTSYEQYF
CDR3nt: TGTGCCTGGAGGGGATATCAGGGGACCTCCTACGAGCAGTACTTC

abundance: few
d_gene: NA
v_gene: TRBV6-5
j_gene: TRBJ2-7
CDR3aa: CASRPREDSYYEQYF
CDR3nt: TGTGCCAGCAGACCACGGGAGGACAGTTACTACGAGCAGTACTTC

abundance: NA
d_gene: NA
v_gene: TRBV5-6
j_gene: TRBJ2-1
CDR3aa: CASSLGLVNEQFF
CDR3nt: TGTGCCAGCAGCTTGGGACTAGTGAATGAGCAGTTCTTC

abundance: few
d_gene: NA
v_gene: TRBV5-6
j_gene: TRBJ2-1
CDR3aa: CASSPAERPYNEQFF
CDR3nt: TGTGCCAGCAGCCCCGCGGAGCGGCCATACAATGAGCAGTTCTTC

abundance: NA
d_gene: NA
v_gene: TRBV7-9
j_gene: TRBJ1-5
CDR3aa: CASSFVPGDNPDQSQHF
CDR3nt: TGTGCCAGCAGCTTTGTCCCAGGGGATAATCCGGATCAGTCCCAGCATTTT

abundance: NA
d_gene: NA
v_gene: TRBV12-3/TRBV12-4
j_gene: TRBJ1-1
CDR3aa: CASSLMGTEAFF
CDR3nt: TGTGCCAGCAGTTTAATGGGGACTGAAGCTTTCTTT

abundance: NA
d_gene: NA
v_gene: TRBV10-2
j_gene: TRBJ2-7
CDR3aa: CASRPSSSYEQYF
CDR3nt: TGCGCCAGCAGACCTAGCTCGTCCTACGAGCAGTACTTC

abundance: NA
d_gene: NA
v_gene: TRBV10-3
j_gene: TRBJ2-7
CDR3aa: CAISEGQWSSYEQYF
CDR3nt: TGTGCCATCAGTGAGGGACAGTGGAGCTCCTACGAGCAGTACTTC

abundance: few
d_gene: NA
v_gene: TRBV30
j_gene: TRBJ2-1
CDR3aa: CAWSSKKGHNEQFF
CDR3nt: TGTGCCTGGAGTTCTAAGAAGGGCCACAATGAGCAGTTCTTC

abundance: NA
d_gene: TRBD2
v_gene: TRBV7-8
j_gene: TRBJ2-1
CDR3aa: CASSLGTSRGDEQFF
CDR3nt: TGTGCCAGCAGCTTAGGGACTAGCAGAGGAGATGAGCAGTTCTTC

abundance: NA
d_gene: TRBD2
v_gene: TRBV11-2
j_gene: TRBJ2-1
CDR3aa: CASSEGRLAGVYNEQFF
CDR3nt: TGTGCCAGCAGCGAGGGGCGACTAGCGGGAGTGTACAATGAGCAGTTCTTC

abundance: NA
d_gene: NA
v_gene: TRBV11-2
j_gene: TRBJ2-2
CDR3aa: CASRSNRKAGELFF
CDR3nt: TGTGCCAGCAGGTCAAACAGGAAGGCCGGGGAGCTGTTTTTT

abundance: NA
d_gene: NA
v_gene: TRBV4-2
j_gene: TRBJ2-2
CDR3aa: CASSPEGAGPNTGELFF
CDR3nt: TGTGCCAGCAGCCCGGAGGGCGCAGGGCCGAACACCGGGGAGCTGTTTTTT